Below, one T cell receptor beta chain is given with its context. Antigen: not known. An Oncomine TCR Beta short-read assay was used to sequence the DNA from cultured CD4+ T cells. TCRdb used MiXCR to reprocess the PCR reads, holding one entry per CDR3 protein. Here the sample spans some 9,500 distinct CDR3 sequences, over 30% being singletons. The CDR3 is 13 residues long. Trimming removed 6 bases at V and 3 bases at J, with 12 bases between. The germline CDR1 and CDR2 sequences are DFQATT and SNEGSKA (reference sequence). The sample belongs to a study of vaccination and CD4 T cells after COVID-19. As for the study in general: Convalescents were six males and four females, two of them Hispanic. A median of approximately 100 days (range 35 to 161) separated diagnosis from post-COVID sampling. Study-wide results and caveats: Relatively few convalescent patients were studied; early post-infection timepoints were not included.

The treatment was: roughly 10-day PBMC culture with coronavirus spike peptide pools or control peptides (ViraFEST assay). ViraFEST used peptide pools to expand antigen-specific T cells, then sequenced TCRs. The TCR originated in a human donor who had recovered from COVID-19. Sequencing was done on a sample of CD4+ T cells from blood, cultured in vitro. V and J are TRBV20-1 and TRBJ1-5, with D perhaps matching TRBD1 (5 bases). CDR3 bases: TGCAGTGCCACACAGGACGCCAATCAGCCCCAGCATTTT. Protein sequence: CSATQDANQPQHF.